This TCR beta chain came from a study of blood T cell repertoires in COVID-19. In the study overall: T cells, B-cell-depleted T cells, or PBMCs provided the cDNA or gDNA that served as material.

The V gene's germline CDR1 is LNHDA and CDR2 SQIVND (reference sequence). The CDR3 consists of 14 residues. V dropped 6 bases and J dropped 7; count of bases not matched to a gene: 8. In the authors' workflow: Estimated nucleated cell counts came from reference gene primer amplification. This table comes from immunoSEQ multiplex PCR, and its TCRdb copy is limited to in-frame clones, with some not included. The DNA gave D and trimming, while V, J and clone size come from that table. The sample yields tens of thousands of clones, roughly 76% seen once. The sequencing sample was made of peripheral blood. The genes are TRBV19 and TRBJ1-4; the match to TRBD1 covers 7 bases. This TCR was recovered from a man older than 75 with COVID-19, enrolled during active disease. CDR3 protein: CASRGDRRVEKLFF. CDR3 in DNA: TGTGCCAGTAGGGGGGACAGACGTGTTGAAAAACTGTTTTTT.